This T cell receptor (beta chain) was sequenced for a study of monozygotic twins with inflammatory bowel disease (dated by TCRdb to the late 2010s). Study-wide context: The complete study included 28 monozygotic twin pairs: 19 IBD-discordant Danish pairs and nine German pairs, of which four were IBD-concordant and five were IBD-discordant. The search for disease-associated traits relied mainly on comparing IBD patients with their genetically identical healthy co-twins within discordant pairs. Each individual had, on average, about 151 000 unique TCRalpha sequences and 181 000 unique TCRbeta sequences available for analysis.

A word on this clonotype: The antigen it binds to is not known.

An approximately 2.5 ml peripheral blood sample was drawn into PAXgene tubes per donor and stored at -80°C. Without any T cell sorting, total RNA was extracted from whole blood using the PAXgene blood miRNA kit on an automated QIAcube. Peripheral blood from monozygotic twin pairs, either concordant or discordant for inflammatory bowel disease, underwent deep TCRalpha and TCRbeta repertoire profiling that used unique molecular barcoding. Smoking habits were recorded for all twin pairs, and individuals were classified as current, former or never smokers. CDR1 SNHLY and CDR2 FYNNEI are derived from the germline V gene. Spanning cysteine to phenylalanine, the CDR3 consists of 16 amino acids. No DNA is listed. Study-wide conclusions, independent of this receptor: Background noise and inter-individual variability may have been introduced into the repertoires by the differing immunosuppressive treatments among patients. Concordant and discordant twins showed no difference in repertoire similarity, possibly because of limited statistical power. The analysis was unable to tell different T cell subtypes apart. IBD patients had lower TCRbeta repertoire diversity, measured by the inverse Simpson index, than their healthy co-twins. The results gave no support for a single strong signal or clonotype linked to IBD. IBD patients shared fewer clonotypes with other individuals than healthy twins did, most markedly in patients showing signs of disease activity.

Library generation was performed with 5' RACE. For each TCR library, 3,000 to 4,000 ng of total RNA was used. cDNA was synthesized with SMARTScribe reverse transcriptase in eight separate reactions per sample. During cDNA synthesis, unique molecular identifiers containing a 6-nucleotide sample barcode were introduced by template switching. Two nested PCRs of about 16 and 10 cycles amplified the TCRalpha and TCRbeta cDNA, and bead purification followed each PCR. Before amplification, the cDNA was treated with uracil DNA-glycosylase and purified using the QIAquick PCR purification kit. The second PCR added Illumina TruSeq-compatible adapters along with sample-specific barcodes. TapeStation and Qubit were used to check library quality and concentration, and around 4.5 ng of each library went into the pool. Pooled libraries were sequenced on an Illumina HiSeq2500 single-index Rapid Run with 2 x 100 bp reads and custom sequencing primers. The paper's processing steps were these. MiGEC version 1.2.6 was used for UMI-based consensus assembly, which corrected PCR and sequencing errors. MiXCR version 2.1.1 was used for V(D)J alignment, clonotype assembly and CDR3 extraction. To normalise gene usage, clonotype sharing and MAIT/NKT TCR abundance, the analysis used the top 1000, 10 000 and 20 000 clonotypes per sample. After downsampling to 27 000 UMIs, diversity was calculated as the inverse Simpson index using the vegan R package. Paired Mann-Whitney U tests were applied to discordant twin pairs, and Benjamini-Hochberg correction was used for multiple testing. Based on TCRdb reprocessing of the reads, there is one entry per CDR3 protein sequence, and DNA is missing. The V and J calls reflect TCRdb's pipeline rather than the authors' work. The sample's table lists a count of about 450,000 distinct CDR3 sequences. The ten largest account for 2% to 3% of the sample.

The TCR originated in a human donor with ulcerative colitis or Crohn's disease, or a healthy co-twin of an affected twin (not recorded which). Here the chain combines TRBV2 and TRBJ1-6; TCRdb proposes TRBD1, but this gene call is untestable without DNA. The specimen sequenced was blood. The CDR3 region has the sequence CASSGQGALGSSPLHF.